The 12 T cell receptor beta chains below come from one sample, sequenced in a study of OX40 agonist ivuxolimab in advanced cancers. This table comes from immunoSEQ multiplex PCR, and its TCRdb copy is limited to in-frame clones, with some not included. The sample yields tens of thousands of clones, about 81% seen once. The sequencing here drew on CD4+ or CD8+ T cells sorted from blood, taken in a trial of the OX40 agonist ivuxolimab. These TCRs come from an adult with an advanced solid tumor such as melanoma, head and neck, liver or kidney cancer.

CDR3 amino acids: CATSGFKTQNTGELFF. The CDR3 bases are TGTGCCACCAGCGGATTCAAGACCCAAAACACCGGGGAGCTGTTTTTT. The chain couples TRBV15 to TRBJ2-2; D not certain. V was pared by 5 bases and J by 2 bases, with 15 bases between. The germline CDR1 and CDR2 sequences are LNHNV and YYDKDF (reference sequence). This CDR3 has 16 residues.

This clone was picked up one time. The chain has TRBV7-2 and TRBJ2-5, with D possibly being TRBD1 or TRBD2 (5 bases each). The assigned J gene may be wrong: the sequence end matches TRBJ2-7 better. Germline V gene sequence: CDR1 SGHTA, CDR2 FQGNSA. This CDR3 is 13 amino acids long. CDR3 loop: CASSLAGAYEQYF. The CDR3 DNA follows: TGTGCCAGCAGCTTAGCGGGGGCCTACGAGCAGTACTTC.

The V gene is TRBV5-6, the J gene TRBJ1-4; D uncertain. Germline V CDR1 and CDR2: SGHDT, YYEEEE. The CDR3 runs to 15 residues. The V end was cut by 5 bases, the J end by 8 bases, with 19 bases between. CDR3 sequence (DNA): TGTGCCAGCAGTTATGGACCTCTGGGGAAAGAAAAACTGTTTTTT. The encoded protein is CASSYGPLGKEKLFF.

The chain recombines TRBV7-9 with TRBJ2-5, with 9 positions matching TRBD1. Germline-derived CDR1 and CDR2 are SEHNR and FQNEAQ (reference sequence). This CDR3 spans 13 amino acids. Trimming at V came to 10 bases and at J to 5 bases, leaving 8 bases not matched to a gene. The CDR3 nucleotides read TGTGCCACACACAGGGGGCGCGGGGAGACCCAGTACTTC. Translating it yields CATHRGRGETQYF.

The chain employs TRBV7-2 and TRBJ2-5; 9 nucleotides agree with TRBD1. The junction had 10 bases not matched to a gene; V was cut back by 3 bases and J by 5 bases. In germline, CDR1 is SGHTA, CDR2 FQGNSA. CDR3 length: 16 residues. The CDR3 DNA reads TGTGCCAGCAGCTTGGCCGCCCGTGGACAGGGGGAGACCCAGTACTTC. The encoded protein is CASSLAARGQGETQYF.

V is TRBV29-1 and J is TRBJ2-3; unclear D gene. The CDR3 covers 15 residues. V was clipped by 4 bases and J by 0 bases, with 14 bases between them. Looked up from germline, CDR1 is SQVTM and CDR2 is ANQGSEA. CDR3 protein: CSVVGAATSTDTQYF. The CDR3 bases are TGCAGCGTTGTAGGTGCGGCTACTAGCACAGATACGCAGTATTTT.

The rearrangement uses TRBV9 and TRBJ1-1; TRBD1 might be the D (6 bases). V shed 2 bases and J shed 8 bases, with 10 bases lying between them. The CDR3 runs 12 residues. The germline gives CDR1 SGDLS, CDR2 YYNGEE. Written as DNA, the CDR3 is TGTGCCAGCAGCGTGGACGGACAGGAAGCTTTCTTT. Its protein is CASSVDGQEAFF.

This clone was recorded once. The genes are TRBV9 and TRBJ2-5, with D maybe TRBD1 (5 bases). The V end lost 0 bases, the J end lost 5 bases, and 20 bases lay between the germline ends. Germline-derived CDR1 and CDR2 are SGDLS and YYNGEE. The CDR3 is 17 residues long. The CDR3 is CASSVGVGSSWGETQYF. The CDR3, as DNA: TGTGCCAGCAGCGTAGGAGTTGGGTCTAGTTGGGGCGAGACCCAGTACTTC.

This clone came up once. The chain uses TRBV5-4 and TRBJ1-3, with TRBD1 as a possible D gene (5 bases). The V end lost 1 base, the J end lost 0 bases, and 8 bases lay between the germline ends. Per germline, CDR1 SGHNT and CDR2 YYREEE (reference sequence). The CDR3 is made up of 15 amino acids. CDR3 in DNA: TGTGCCAGCAGCTTGTTTGGGGGCTCTGGAAACACCATATATTTT. Protein: CASSLFGGSGNTIYF. The full variable domain, its missing parts supplied by reference TRBV5-4 and TRBJ1-3, is ETGVTQSPTHLIKTRGQQVTLRCSSQSGHNTVSWYQQALGQGPQFIFQYYREEENGRGNFPPRFSGLQFPNYSSELNVNALELDDSALYLCASSLFGGSGNTIYFGEGSWLTVV.

This sequence joins TRBV7-2 and TRBJ1-5; TRBD1 might be the D (5 bases). The CDR3 spans 15 residues. V gave up 1 base and J gave up 4 bases, with 11 bases separating them. CDR1 is SGHTA, CDR2 FQGNSA, per germline. CDR3 protein: CASSLGGNLNQPQHF. In DNA, the CDR3 is TGTGCCAGCAGCTTAGGGGGGAATTTAAATCAGCCCCAGCATTTT.

The chain joins TRBV4-3 to TRBJ2-1; a possible D gene is TRBD2 (6 bases). This CDR3 region has 15 residues. V gave up 5 bases and J gave up 2 bases, with 13 bases separating them. CDR1 and CDR2 from the germline V gene are LGHNA and YSLEER. In DNA form, the CDR3 reads TGCGCCAGCAGCTCCCGGGACTCAACCTACAATGAGCAGTTCTTC. The encoded protein is CASSSRDSTYNEQFF.

This clone was detected once. The V call is TRBV2, the J call TRBJ2-7; the match to TRBD1 covers 9 bases. Germline V lookup: CDR1 SNHLY, CDR2 FYNNEI. Losses at the gene ends were 6 bases for V and 0 bases for J; bases not matched to a gene: 12. The length of the CDR3 is 17 residues. CDR3 in amino acids: CASSQAGTGIFSYEQYF. The CDR3 bases are TGTGCCAGCAGCCAGGCCGGGACAGGGATTTTCTCCTACGAGCAGTACTTC. The variable domain in full, completed from reference TRBV2 and TRBJ2-7, reads EPEVTQTPSHQVTQMGQEVILRCVPISNHLYFYWYRQILGQKVEFLVSFYNNEISEKSEIFDDQFSVERPDGSNFTLKIRSTKLEDSAMYFCASSQAGTGIFSYEQYFGPGTRLTVT.